The 28 T cell receptor beta chains below were found in one sample sequenced in a study of blood T cells in healthy people across ages. Next came a second PCR, run for roughly 7 to 12 cycles, which used a sample-barcoded 5' primer along with a J-beta primer mix. TCRdb ran MiXCR on the 5' RACE reads and lists one entry per CDR3 protein. Of 1.5 million to 2 million distinct CDR3 sequences listed, 49% were seen once; the top ten hold approximately 2.1%. Sequencing was performed on blood. The receptors were sampled from a woman aged 40 to 55 in good health.

The V gene is TRBV11-2, the J gene TRBJ2-1; TRBD2 agrees at 10 bases. CDR1 SGHAT and CDR2 FQNNGV come from the germline V gene. Trimming removed 1 base from V and 0 bases from J; junction bases left unmatched: 9. The length of the CDR3 is 19 residues. The CDR3 bases are TGTGCCAGCAGCTTAGTGGCTAGCGGGGGCAAACCCTCCTACAATGAGCAGTTCTTC. It encodes CASSLVASGGKPSYNEQFF.

The chain has TRBV15 and TRBJ2-5, with TRBD1 identical over 7 bases. The germline V gene has CDR1 LNHNV and CDR2 YYDKDF (reference sequence). The CDR3 totals 15 residues. Trimming removed 2 bases from V and 1 base from J; junction bases left unmatched: 4. CDR3 nucleotide sequence: TGTGCCACCAGCAGACCGGGACAGCTCCAAGAGACCCAGTACTTC. Its protein is CATSRPGQLQETQYF.

The chain recombines TRBV12-3 or TRBV12-4 with TRBJ2-7, with D perhaps TRBD1 or TRBD2 (5 bases each). V was shortened by 6 bases and J by 6 bases, with 18 bases between the two germline ends. This CDR3 contains 14 residues. CDR3 amino acids: CASSLAGTMREQYF. In DNA, the CDR3 is TGTGCCAGCAGCCTCGCCGGGACGATGCGCGAGCAGTACTTC.

The rearrangement links TRBV19 to TRBJ2-3, with D uncertain. Germline V gene data show CDR1 as LNHDA and CDR2 as SQIVND (reference sequence). V was shortened by 7 bases and J by 4 bases, with 6 bases between the two germline ends. The CDR3 is 11 residues long. The CDR3 nucleotides are TGTGCCAGTATGCAGGCAGATACGCAGTATTTT. Translated, it gives CASMQADTQYF.

This chain connects TRBV20-1 to TRBJ2-7; D remains unclear. The CDR3 extends over 16 amino acids. Germline lookup yields CDR1 DFQATT and CDR2 SNEGSKA (reference sequence). V shed 0 bases and J shed 0 bases, with 15 bases lying between them. The CDR3 bases are TGCAGTGCTAGAGATCTCTCGGCTTTGAGCTCCTACGAGCAGTACTTC. This gives the protein CSARDLSALSSYEQYF.

The gene calls are TRBV4-3 and TRBJ1-6; perhaps TRBD1 as D (5 bases). The CDR3 has 13 amino acids. Germline CDR1 reads LGHNA; CDR2 reads YSLEER. V lost 5 bases to trimming and J lost 7 bases, with 9 bases between them. CDR3 residues: CASSAGMNSPLHF. CDR3 sequence (DNA): TGCGCCAGCAGCGCAGGGATGAATTCACCCCTCCACTTT.

The V and J genes are TRBV12-5 and TRBJ2-5; D is unclear. CDR3 length: 15 amino acids. The germline V gene has CDR1 LGHNT and CDR2 FRNRAP. Trimming took off 3 bases at V and 7 bases at J, with 18 bases between the two ends. Written as DNA, the CDR3 is TGTGCTAGTGGTTTTTACAGTCTCTCCCGTGGGACCCAGTACTTC. Translated, it gives CASGFYSLSRGTQYF.

The chain combines TRBV14 with TRBJ2-1, with 10 bases lining up with TRBD2. CDR3 length equals 18 residues. Looked up from germline, CDR1 is SGHDN and CDR2 is FVKESK. The ends lost 0 bases at V and 4 bases at J; junction bases unmatched: 9. CDR3 protein: CASSQELAGPKFYNEQFF. CDR3 DNA sequence: TGTGCCAGCAGCCAAGAACTAGCGGGGCCGAAATTTTACAATGAGCAGTTCTTC.

This clonotype was seen more than once but under ten times. This chain uses TRBV10-3 with TRBJ2-6; D is undetermined. The CDR3 extends over 12 amino acids. The ends were cut back, 10 bases at V and 2 bases at J, with 6 bases in the middle. CDR1 is ENHRY and CDR2 is SYGVKD in the germline V gene. The CDR3 DNA is TGTGCCACCTCGGCTGGGGCCAACGTCCTGACTTTC. This encodes CATSAGANVLTF.

The rearrangement uses TRBV4-1 and TRBJ2-3; 11 bases are a match to TRBD2. This CDR3 contains 15 residues. The germline V gene encodes CDR1 MGHRA and CDR2 YSYEKL. The V segment lost 4 bases and the J segment 6 bases; nucleotides outside the gene matches: 6. The CDR3 coding sequence is TGCGCCAGCAGCCCCAGACTAGCGGGGCCCGATACGCAGTATTTT. Amino acid sequence: CASSPRLAGPDTQYF.

The rearrangement uses TRBV5-1 and TRBJ2-3; D not certain. This CDR3 has 15 amino acids. Germline V gene data show CDR1 as SGHRS and CDR2 as YFSETQ. Trimming cost V 0 bases and J 3 bases, with 11 bases left between them. In DNA form, the CDR3 reads TGCGCCAGCAGCTTGGAAGGAAGCCAGACAGATACGCAGTATTTT. Translated, it gives CASSLEGSQTDTQYF.

The chain employs TRBV7-3 and TRBJ2-3; TRBD1 matches at 11 bases. The CDR3 has 17 residues. The J segment lost 3 bases and the V segment lost 4 bases, leaving 9 bases of the junction unmatched. Germline V gene data show CDR1 as SGHTA and CDR2 as FQGTGA. CDR3 sequence (DNA): TGTGCCAGCAGCTCAAGGGACAGGGGGTTTAGGACAGATACGCAGTATTTT. Amino acid sequence: CASSSRDRGFRTDTQYF.

V usage is TRBV20-1 and J usage is TRBJ1-2; weak D call: TRBD1 (6 bases). This CDR3 is built from 16 residues. Trimming cost V 1 base and J 0 bases, with 15 bases left between them. Germline V gives CDR1 DFQATT, CDR2 SNEGSKA (reference sequence). The CDR3 sequence is CSARGSQGNPNYGYTF. The CDR3 DNA follows: TGCAGTGCTAGAGGAAGCCAGGGGAACCCTAACTATGGCTACACCTTC.

A few counts support this clonotype. The chain uses TRBV7-9 and TRBJ2-3, with D unclear. This CDR3 contains 14 residues. Germline V gives CDR1 SEHNR, CDR2 FQNEAQ (reference sequence). Trimming shortened V by 2 bases and J by 2 bases, and 8 bases separated the two germline ends. CDR3 amino acids: CASSLSVYTDTQYF. The CDR3 DNA reads as TGTGCCAGCAGCTTATCTGTCTACACAGATACGCAGTATTTT.

This chain connects TRBV7-9 to TRBJ2-6; TRBD2 might be the D (6 bases). Trimming pared 5 bases from V and 4 bases from J, leaving 15 bases between. Per the germline V gene, CDR1 is SEHNR and CDR2 is FQNEAQ (reference sequence). CDR3 length: 16 residues. The CDR3 sequence: CASSLRRGTGANVLTF. In nucleotides, the CDR3 is TGTGCCAGCAGCCTAAGGAGGGGAACCGGGGCCAACGTCCTGACTTTC.

This chain joins TRBV5-5 and TRBJ2-3, with 9 nucleotides matching TRBD2. In germline, CDR1 is SGHKS, CDR2 YYEKEE (reference sequence). The CDR3 is 17 amino acids. The V gene end was trimmed by 2 bases and the J gene end by 4 bases; junction bases not matched to a gene: 11. CDR3 region: CASSFIFSGGPADTQYF. CDR3 nucleotide sequence: TGTGCCAGCAGCTTTATCTTTAGCGGGGGACCCGCAGATACGCAGTATTTT.

This clonotype was counted a few times. The rearrangement links TRBV7-6 to TRBJ2-1; tentatively, D is TRBD1 (6 bases). CDR1 is SGHVS and CDR2 is FNYEAQ in the germline V gene. The CDR3 has 14 residues. V shed 5 bases and J shed 8 bases, with 16 bases lying between them. DNA of the CDR3: TGTGCCAGCAGCCAAGCCACAGGGAAGGATGAGCAGTTCTTC. This codes for CASSQATGKDEQFF.

This clonotype was observed a few times. V usage is TRBV18 and J usage is TRBJ1-2; TRBD1 matches at 8 bases. J lost 4 bases, V lost 2 bases, and 6 bases had no gene match. Germline assignment: CDR1 KGHSH and CDR2 LQKENI. This CDR3 region has 15 residues. The CDR3 here is CASSPYPGQVYGYTF. The CDR3 coding sequence is TGTGCCAGCTCACCATATCCGGGACAGGTCTATGGCTACACCTTC.

This clonotype was recorded a few times. The rearrangement uses TRBV28 and TRBJ2-5; 14 bases match TRBD2. The CDR3 has 14 residues. Germline trimming cut 6 bases from V and 6 bases from J; bases unmatched to any gene: 3. Germline assignment: CDR1 MDHEN and CDR2 SYDVKM. The DNA for the CDR3 is TGTGCCAGCAGACGGACTAGCGGGGGGAAGACCCAGTACTTC. It is translated as CASRRTSGGKTQYF.

This clonotype is a singleton in its sample. V is TRBV20-1 and J is TRBJ1-2; D is uncertain. The length of the CDR3 is 14 residues. Trimming removed 1 base at V and 6 bases at J, with 15 bases between. The germline V gene encodes CDR1 DFQATT and CDR2 SNEGSKA (reference sequence). In DNA, the CDR3 is TGCAGTGCTAGAGGTCCTCAAGGATACGATGGCTACACCTTC. Translation: CSARGPQGYDGYTF.

This clonotype came up a few times. The rearrangement uses TRBV4-1 and TRBJ2-4; TRBD2 matches at 10 bases. The J segment lost 6 bases and the V segment lost 2 bases, leaving 10 bases of the junction unmatched. The CDR3 covers 17 residues. The germline gives CDR1 MGHRA, CDR2 YSYEKL. CDR3 DNA sequence: TGCGCCAGCAGCCAACGAGGGGGTAGCGGGGGGTCAAACATTCAGTACTTC. The encoded protein is CASSQRGGSGGSNIQYF.

The chain employs TRBV29-1 and TRBJ1-2; D remains ambiguous. CDR3 size: 16 residues. Germline loops: CDR1 SQVTM, CDR2 ANQGSEA. Trimming stripped 0 bases from V and 7 bases from J, with 21 bases between. CDR3 sequence: CSVEDPLVAAGRGYTF. CDR3 coding DNA: TGCAGCGTTGAAGACCCCCTGGTAGCAGCTGGGCGTGGCTACACCTTC. Combining the CDR3 with reference TRBV29-1 and TRBJ1-2 gives the whole variable domain SAVISQKPSRDICQRGTSLTIQCQVDSQVTMMFWYRQQPGQSLTLIATANQGSEATYESGFVIDKFPISRPNLTFSTLTVSNMSPEDSSIYLCSVEDPLVAAGRGYTFGSGTRLTVV.

The chain is built from TRBV6-5 and TRBJ1-2; 7 bases line up with TRBD1. Germline CDR1 is MNHEY and CDR2 is SVGAGI. Trimming removed 6 bases from V and 4 bases from J; junction bases left unmatched: 8. The CDR3 spans 14 residues. The CDR3 DNA is TGTGCCAGCAGGGCACAGGGGCACAGCTATGGCTACACCTTC. Translation: CASRAQGHSYGYTF.

This clonotype has at least ten counts. The rearrangement links TRBV27 to TRBJ2-1; 8 positions match TRBD2. This CDR3 spans 14 amino acids. CDR1 is MNHEY and CDR2 is SMNVEV in the germline V gene (reference sequence). The junction had 2 bases not matched to a gene; V was cut back by 3 bases and J by 4 bases. CDR3 coding DNA: TGTGCCAGCAGTTTCAGCGGGGGATACAATGAGCAGTTCTTC. The encoded protein is CASSFSGGYNEQFF.

There are many counts of this clonotype. CDR3 residues: CATERGAQETQYF. CDR3 DNA: TGTGCCACTGAGCGGGGGGCCCAAGAGACCCAGTACTTC. This sequence joins TRBV7-2 and TRBJ2-5, with 9 bases fitting TRBD2. The CDR3 runs 13 residues. Trimming at V came to 10 bases and at J to 1 base, leaving 4 bases not matched to a gene. In germline, CDR1 is SGHTA, CDR2 FQGNSA.

The chain carries TRBV20-1 and TRBJ2-5; 9 bases line up with TRBD2. Losses at the gene ends were 5 bases for V and 2 bases for J; bases not matched to a gene: 6. The CDR3 runs 14 residues. Germline lookup yields CDR1 DFQATT and CDR2 SNEGSKA (reference sequence). The CDR3 loop reads CSAQRGDVQETQYF. CDR3 sequence (DNA): TGCAGTGCTCAGCGGGGGGACGTACAAGAGACCCAGTACTTC.

This clonotype occurred a few times. The rearrangement links TRBV5-1 to TRBJ2-1; 11 nucleotides match TRBD2. This CDR3 spans 15 amino acids. Germline CDR1 reads SGHRS; CDR2 reads YFSETQ. J was trimmed by 10 bases and V by 4 bases; bases with no gene match: 10. In nucleotides, the CDR3 is TGCGCCAGCAGCGCACAACTAGCGGGGGAGGGAGAGCAGTTCTTC. It codes for CASSAQLAGEGEQFF.

This clonotype was detected a few times. This rearrangement joins TRBV20-1 to TRBJ2-3, with a possible D match to TRBD2 (6 bases). Germline CDR1 is DFQATT and CDR2 is SNEGSKA (reference sequence). The CDR3 runs 13 residues. Trimming took off 4 bases at V and 2 bases at J, with 10 bases between the two ends. CDR3 amino acids: CSANRGNTDTQYF. In DNA form, the CDR3 reads TGCAGTGCTAATCGGGGGAACACAGATACGCAGTATTTT.